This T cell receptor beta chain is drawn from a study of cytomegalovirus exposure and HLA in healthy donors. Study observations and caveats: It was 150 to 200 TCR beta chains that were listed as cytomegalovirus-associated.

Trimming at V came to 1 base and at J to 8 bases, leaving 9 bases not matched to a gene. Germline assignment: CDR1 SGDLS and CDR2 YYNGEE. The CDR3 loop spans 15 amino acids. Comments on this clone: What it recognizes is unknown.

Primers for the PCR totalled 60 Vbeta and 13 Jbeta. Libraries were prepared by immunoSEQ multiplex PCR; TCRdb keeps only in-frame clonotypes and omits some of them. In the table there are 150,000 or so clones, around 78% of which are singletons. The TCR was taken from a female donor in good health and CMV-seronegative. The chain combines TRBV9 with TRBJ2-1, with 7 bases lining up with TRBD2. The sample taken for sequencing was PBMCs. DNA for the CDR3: TGTGCCAGCAGCGTACCTGCGGGAGCTTACGATGAGCAGTTCTTC. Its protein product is CASSVPAGAYDEQFF.